Each of the 15 T cell receptor beta chains below was sequenced from the same sample in a study of blood T cell repertoires in COVID-19. Generated by immunoSEQ multiplex PCR, the TCRdb table keeps only in-frame clones and is missing some. Of 55,000 to 60,000 clones listed, 84% are singletons. The specimen was peripheral blood. The receptors come from a man between 70 and 80 years old with active COVID-19.

This chain connects TRBV6-5 to TRBJ1-3, with TRBD1 matching 8 bases. Trimming removed 4 bases from V and 0 bases from J; junction bases left unmatched: 5. This CDR3 region has 16 residues. The germline V gene encodes CDR1 MNHEY and CDR2 SVGAGI. This CDR3 is CASSLGTGFSGNTIYF. The DNA of the CDR3 is TGTGCCAGCAGTTTGGGGACAGGTTTCTCTGGAAACACCATATATTTT.

The J gene is TRBJ1-1, the V gene TRBV7-2, with D tentatively TRBD1 (5 bases). Trimming cost V 3 bases and J 3 bases, with 20 bases left between them. Germline values: CDR1 SGHTA, CDR2 FQGNSA. The CDR3 extends over 17 amino acids. The CDR3 loop reads CASSFREERHADTEAFF. The CDR3 DNA sequence: TGTGCCAGCAGCTTCAGGGAGGAAAGGCATGCGGACACTGAAGCTTTCTTT.

The CDR3 DNA follows: TGTGCCAGCTCACCTCGCGCGAGAGAGCAGTACTTC. This translates into CASSPRAREQYF. This sequence joins TRBV18 and TRBJ2-7; D is ambiguous. This CDR3 has 12 amino acids. Germline V gene data show CDR1 as KGHSH and CDR2 as LQKENI. V lost 3 bases and J lost 7, with 10 bases in between.

V gene TRBV18 combines with J gene TRBJ2-1, with 8 bases matching TRBD1. CDR3 size: 17 residues. Germline V gene sequence: CDR1 KGHSH, CDR2 LQKENI. V lost 2 bases to trimming and J lost 7 bases; unmatched junction nucleotides: 13. Written as DNA, the CDR3 is TGTGCCAGCTCACCAATACTTCAGGGGGCTAAGGTAAATGAGCAGTTCTTC. Translation gives CASSPILQGAKVNEQFF.

The J gene is TRBJ2-2, the V gene TRBV30; the D gene is possibly TRBD2 (6 bases). Germline-derived CDR1 and CDR2 are GTSNPN and SVGIG (reference sequence). The CDR3 is 13 residues long. Trimming stripped 4 bases from V and 0 bases from J, with 6 bases between. The CDR3 DNA sequence: TGTGCCTGGACTAGCGCGAACACCGGGGAGCTGTTTTTT. It codes for CAWTSANTGELFF.

The genes are TRBV3-1 (or the pseudogene TRBV3-2) and TRBJ2-7; TRBD1 matches at 7 bases. The ends lost 10 bases at V and 4 bases at J; junction bases unmatched: 13. CDR1 and CDR2 from the germline V gene are LGHDT and YNNKEL (reference sequence). The CDR3 runs 14 residues. CDR3 in DNA: TGTGCCACCTCCTCAACAGGGGTGGCTTACGAGCAGTACTTC. This sequence encodes CATSSTGVAYEQYF.

With respect to this clone: The same CDR3 also results from other DNA sequences found in this sample. J is TRBJ2-5 and V is TRBV2, with a weak D call TRBD1 (5 bases). The CDR3 length is 13 residues. Germline V gene lookup returns CDR1 SNHLY and CDR2 FYNNEI. With 4 bases removed from V and 3 bases from J, the gap between germline ends came to 9 bases. The CDR3 nucleotides are TGTGCCAGCAGTGTTGACAGAAAAGAGACCCAGTACTTC. Its translation: CASSVDRKETQYF.

The gene calls are TRBV6-1 and TRBJ1-5, with D perhaps TRBD1 (6 bases). V shed 4 bases and J shed 0 bases, with 19 bases lying between them. Looked up from germline, CDR1 is MNHNS and CDR2 is SASEGT. The CDR3 has 18 residues. The CDR3 sequence: CASSAQGSGGNSNQPQHF. In nucleotides, the CDR3 is TGTGCCAGCAGTGCACAGGGAAGCGGAGGTAATAGCAATCAGCCCCAGCATTTT.

The chain recombines TRBV7-8 with TRBJ2-1, with 9 bases fitting TRBD1. Germline assignment: CDR1 SGHVS and CDR2 FQNEAQ. The CDR3 runs to 15 residues. V shed 5 bases and J 5 bases; nucleotides not matched to a gene: 7. CDR3 residues: CASSLRGTGNNEQFF. For the CDR3, the DNA is TGTGCCAGCAGCCTAAGAGGGACAGGGAACAATGAGCAGTTCTTC.

In DNA, the CDR3 is TGTGCCAGCAGCGGTCCTAGCGTTAAAGAGACCCAGTACTTC. Encoded protein: CASSGPSVKETQYF. V gene TRBV5-4 combines with J gene TRBJ2-5; D may be TRBD2 (6 bases). The germline gives CDR1 SGHNT, CDR2 YYREEE (reference sequence). This CDR3 comprises 14 residues. With 4 bases removed from V and 3 bases from J, the gap between germline ends came to 13 bases. The whole variable domain, remainder taken from reference TRBV5-4 and TRBJ2-5, is ETGVTQSPTHLIKTRGQQVTLRCSSQSGHNTVSWYQQALGQGPQFIFQYYREEENGRGNFPPRFSGLQFPNYSSELNVNALELDDSALYLCASSGPSVKETQYFGPGTRLLVL.

The V call is TRBV7-9, the J call TRBJ2-2, with D possibly being TRBD2 (6 bases). Germline assignment: CDR1 SEHNR and CDR2 FQNEAQ (reference sequence). The CDR3 covers 15 residues. The ends were cut back, 1 base at V and 5 bases at J, with 11 bases in the middle. The DNA of the CDR3 is TGTGCCAGCAGCTTAGAGGAGGGAGGTACCGGGGAGCTGTTTTTT. It encodes CASSLEEGGTGELFF. Using reference TRBV7-9 and TRBJ2-2 for the parts outside the CDR3, the full variable domain is DTGVSQNPRHKITKRGQNVTFRCDPISEHNRLYWYRQTLGQGPEFLTYFQNEAQLEKSRLLSDRFSAERPKGSFSTLEIQRTEQGDSAMYLCASSLEEGGTGELFFGEGSRLTVL.

The V gene is TRBV19, the J gene TRBJ1-4; D is possibly TRBD1 (6 bases). The CDR3 is made up of 16 amino acids. The V end was cut by 5 bases, the J end by 0 bases, with 13 bases between. Germline lookup yields CDR1 LNHDA and CDR2 SQIVND (reference sequence). Here the CDR3 reads CASSLRGGATNEKLFF. The CDR3 DNA reads as TGTGCCAGTAGTCTACGAGGGGGGGCAACTAATGAAAAACTGTTTTTT.

This chain joins TRBV7-9 and TRBJ2-1, with 13 positions matching TRBD2. Germline lookup yields CDR1 SEHNR and CDR2 FQNEAQ (reference sequence). This CDR3 region has 15 residues. The trim removed 5 bases at V and 9 bases at J, leaving 7 bases unmatched. DNA of the CDR3: TGTGCCAGCAGCCACGGACTAGCGGGAGTTTCTGAGCAGTTCTTC. Translated, it gives CASSHGLAGVSEQFF.

The chain recombines TRBV28 with TRBJ2-1; 13 bases match TRBD2. Germline V lookup: CDR1 MDHEN, CDR2 SYDVKM. The CDR3 is 16 amino acids. Trimming took 7 bases from V and 7 from J; bases not matched to a gene: 10. The CDR3 reads CASTALGLAGENEQFF. The CDR3 DNA sequence: TGTGCCAGCACCGCTCTAGGACTAGCGGGAGAGAATGAGCAGTTCTTC.

The CDR3 sequence is CASSPYAQGAGANVLTF. The CDR3 DNA follows: TGTGCCAGCAGCCCCTATGCCCAAGGGGCTGGGGCCAACGTCCTGACTTTC. The chain combines TRBV7-3 with TRBJ2-6; perhaps TRBD1 as D (5 bases). Germline loops: CDR1 SGHTA, CDR2 FQGTGA. The CDR3 contains 17 residues. Trimming removed 5 bases at V and 2 bases at J, with 16 bases between.